This TCR beta chain came from a study of cytomegalovirus exposure and HLA in healthy donors. At the level of the study: When just under 400 donors were genotyped, roughly 80% of them were found to fall in the Caucasian-associated ancestry cluster.

PCR employed 60 Vbeta and 13 Jbeta primers. TCRdb's table, derived via immunoSEQ multiplex PCR, lists solely in-frame clones and lacks some. The repertoire holds roughly 150,000 clones, with about four fifths as singletons. Study findings and constraints: Per a later analysis, roughly 17,000 TCR beta sequences showed association with HLA alleles at 0.05 false discovery rate.

As concerns this clone: Its antigen is undetermined.

Healthy individuals who donated bone marrow served as the donors. Germline CDR1 and CDR2: SGHTA and FQGNSA. The ends were cut back, 2 bases at V and 0 bases at J, with 8 bases in the middle. This CDR3 spans 15 amino acids. The origin of this receptor is a girl aged 10 to 17 in good health and CMV-seropositive. The sequenced sample was PBMCs. The gene calls are TRBV7-2 and TRBJ1-5; unclear D gene. The CDR3 spells CASSLLGYSNQPQHF. DNA of the CDR3: TGTGCCAGCAGCTTATTGGGCTATAGCAATCAGCCCCAGCATTTT. The complete variable domain, with remaining parts taken from reference TRBV7-2 and TRBJ1-5, reads GAGVSQSPSNKVTEKGKDVELRCDPISGHTALYWYRQSLGQGLEFLIYFQGNSAPDKSGLPSDRFSAERTGGSVSTLTIQRTQQEDSAVYLCASSLLGYSNQPQHFGDGTRLSIL.